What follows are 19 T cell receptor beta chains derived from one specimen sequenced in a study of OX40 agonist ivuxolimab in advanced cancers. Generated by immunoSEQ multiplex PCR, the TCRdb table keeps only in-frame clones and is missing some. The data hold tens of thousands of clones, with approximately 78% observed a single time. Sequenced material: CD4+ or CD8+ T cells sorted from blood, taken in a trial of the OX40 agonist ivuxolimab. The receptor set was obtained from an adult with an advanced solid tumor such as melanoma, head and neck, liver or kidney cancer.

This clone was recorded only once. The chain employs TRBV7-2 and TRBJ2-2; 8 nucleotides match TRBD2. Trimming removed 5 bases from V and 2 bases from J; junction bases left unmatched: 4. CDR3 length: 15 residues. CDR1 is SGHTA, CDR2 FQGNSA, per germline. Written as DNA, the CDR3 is TGTGCCAGCAGCATGAGCGGGAGTAACACCGGGGAGCTGTTTTTT. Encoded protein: CASSMSGSNTGELFF.

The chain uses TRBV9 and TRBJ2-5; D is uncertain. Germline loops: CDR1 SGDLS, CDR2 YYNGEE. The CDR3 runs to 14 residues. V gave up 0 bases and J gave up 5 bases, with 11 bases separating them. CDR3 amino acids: CASSVGPFGETQYF. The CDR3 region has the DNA TGTGCCAGCAGCGTAGGTCCCTTCGGGGAGACCCAGTACTTC.

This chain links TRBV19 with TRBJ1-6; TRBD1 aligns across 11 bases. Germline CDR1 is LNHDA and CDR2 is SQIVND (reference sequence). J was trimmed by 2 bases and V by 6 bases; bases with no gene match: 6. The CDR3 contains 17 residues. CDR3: CASRGQGGLTYNSPLHF. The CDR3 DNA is TGTGCCAGTAGGGGACAGGGGGGATTAACCTATAATTCACCCCTCCACTTT.

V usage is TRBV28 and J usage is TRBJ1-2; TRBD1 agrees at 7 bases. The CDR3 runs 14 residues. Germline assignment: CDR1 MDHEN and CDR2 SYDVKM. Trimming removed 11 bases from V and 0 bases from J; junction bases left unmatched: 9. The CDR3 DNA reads TGTGCCGCAACCCCCGGGACAGCTAACTATGGCTACACCTTC. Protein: CAATPGTANYGYTF.

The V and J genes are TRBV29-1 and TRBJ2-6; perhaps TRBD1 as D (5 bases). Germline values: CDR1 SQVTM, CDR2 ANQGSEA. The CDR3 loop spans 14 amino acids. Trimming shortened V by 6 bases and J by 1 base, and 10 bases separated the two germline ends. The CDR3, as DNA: TGCAGCGTCAGGGTCTCATCTGGGGCCAACGTCCTGACTTTC. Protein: CSVRVSSGANVLTF.

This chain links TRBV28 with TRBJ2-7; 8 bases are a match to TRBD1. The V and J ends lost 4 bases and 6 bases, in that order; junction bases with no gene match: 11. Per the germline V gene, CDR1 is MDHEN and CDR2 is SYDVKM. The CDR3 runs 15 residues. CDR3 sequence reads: CASSSAGQGSGEQYF. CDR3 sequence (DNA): TGTGCCAGCAGTTCCGCCGGACAGGGATCCGGCGAGCAGTACTTC.

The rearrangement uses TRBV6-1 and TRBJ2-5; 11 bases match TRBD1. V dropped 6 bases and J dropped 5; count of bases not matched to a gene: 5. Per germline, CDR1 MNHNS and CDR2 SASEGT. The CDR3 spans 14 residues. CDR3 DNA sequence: TGTGCCAGCAGGGGGACAGGGGGAAAGGAGACCCAGTACTTC. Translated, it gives CASRGTGGKETQYF.

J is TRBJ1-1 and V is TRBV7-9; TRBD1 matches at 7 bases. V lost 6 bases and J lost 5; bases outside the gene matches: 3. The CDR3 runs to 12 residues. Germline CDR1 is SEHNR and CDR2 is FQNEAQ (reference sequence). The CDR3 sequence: CASRRTGTEAFF. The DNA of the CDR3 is TGTGCCAGCAGAAGGACAGGTACTGAAGCTTTCTTT.

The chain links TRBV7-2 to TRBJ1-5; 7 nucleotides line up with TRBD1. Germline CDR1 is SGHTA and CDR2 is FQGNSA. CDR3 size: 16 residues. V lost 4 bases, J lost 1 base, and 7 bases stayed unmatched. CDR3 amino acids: CASSSETGASNQPQHF. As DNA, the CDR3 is TGTGCCAGCAGCTCTGAAACAGGGGCGAGCAATCAGCCCCAGCATTTT.

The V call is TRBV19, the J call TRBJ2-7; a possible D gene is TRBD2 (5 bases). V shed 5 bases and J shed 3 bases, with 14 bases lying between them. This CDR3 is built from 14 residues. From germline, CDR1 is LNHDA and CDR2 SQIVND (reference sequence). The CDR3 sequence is CASSAFSGGYEQYF. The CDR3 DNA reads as TGTGCCAGTAGTGCCTTTTCAGGAGGCTACGAGCAGTACTTC.

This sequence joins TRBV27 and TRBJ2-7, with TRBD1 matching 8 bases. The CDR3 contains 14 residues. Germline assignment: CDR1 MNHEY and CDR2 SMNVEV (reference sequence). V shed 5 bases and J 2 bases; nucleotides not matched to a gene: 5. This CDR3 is CASSKTGVPYEQYV. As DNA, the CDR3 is TGTGCCAGCAGTAAGACAGGGGTACCCTACGAGCAGTACGTC.

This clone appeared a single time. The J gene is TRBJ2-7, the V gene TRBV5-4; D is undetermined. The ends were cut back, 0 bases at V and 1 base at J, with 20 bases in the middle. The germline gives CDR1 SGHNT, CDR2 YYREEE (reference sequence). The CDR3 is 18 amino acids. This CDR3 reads CASSLALAIILRSYEQYF. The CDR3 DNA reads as TGTGCCAGCAGCTTGGCCCTGGCAATTATACTTAGGTCCTACGAGCAGTACTTC.

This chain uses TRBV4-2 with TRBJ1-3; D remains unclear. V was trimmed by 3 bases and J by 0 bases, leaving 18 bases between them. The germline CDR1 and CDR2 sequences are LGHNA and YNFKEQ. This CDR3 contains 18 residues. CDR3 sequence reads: CASSQAVDTANSGNTIYF. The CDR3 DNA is TGTGCCAGCAGCCAGGCGGTTGACACGGCCAACTCTGGAAACACCATATATTTT.

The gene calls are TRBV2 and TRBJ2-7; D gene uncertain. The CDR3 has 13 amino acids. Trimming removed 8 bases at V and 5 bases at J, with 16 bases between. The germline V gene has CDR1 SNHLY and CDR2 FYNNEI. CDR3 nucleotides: TGTGCCAGCGGTAGGCCCCGTGCCAACGAGCAGTACTTC. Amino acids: CASGRPRANEQYF.

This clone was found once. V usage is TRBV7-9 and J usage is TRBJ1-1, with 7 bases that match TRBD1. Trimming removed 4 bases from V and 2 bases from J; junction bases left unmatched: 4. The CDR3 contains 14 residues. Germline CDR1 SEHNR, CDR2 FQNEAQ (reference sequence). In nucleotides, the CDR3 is TGTGCCAGCAGCTCGACAGGGACTAACACTGAAGCTTTCTTT. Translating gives CASSSTGTNTEAFF. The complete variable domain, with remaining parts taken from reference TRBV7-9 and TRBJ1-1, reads DTGVSQNPRHKITKRGQNVTFRCDPISEHNRLYWYRQTLGQGPEFLTYFQNEAQLEKSRLLSDRFSAERPKGSFSTLEIQRTEQGDSAMYLCASSSTGTNTEAFFGQGTRLTVV.

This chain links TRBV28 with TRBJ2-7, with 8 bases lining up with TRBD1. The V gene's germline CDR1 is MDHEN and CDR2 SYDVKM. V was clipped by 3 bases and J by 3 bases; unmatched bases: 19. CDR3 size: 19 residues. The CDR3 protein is CASSFSVPYIFDRGYEQYF. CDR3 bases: TGTGCCAGCAGTTTTTCCGTACCTTACATATTCGACAGGGGCTACGAGCAGTACTTC.

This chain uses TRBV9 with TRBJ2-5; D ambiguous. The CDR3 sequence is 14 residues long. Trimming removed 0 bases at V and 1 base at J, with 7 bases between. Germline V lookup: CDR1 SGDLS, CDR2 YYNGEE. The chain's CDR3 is CASSVAVAQETQYF. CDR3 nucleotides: TGTGCCAGCAGCGTAGCTGTGGCCCAAGAGACCCAGTACTTC.

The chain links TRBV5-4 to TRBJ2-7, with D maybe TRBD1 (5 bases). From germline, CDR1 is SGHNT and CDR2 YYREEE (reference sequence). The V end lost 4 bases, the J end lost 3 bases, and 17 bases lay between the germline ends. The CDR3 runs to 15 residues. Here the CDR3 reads CASSKPDLGVYEQYF. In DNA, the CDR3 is TGTGCCAGCAGCAAGCCAGACCTAGGGGTCTACGAGCAGTACTTC.

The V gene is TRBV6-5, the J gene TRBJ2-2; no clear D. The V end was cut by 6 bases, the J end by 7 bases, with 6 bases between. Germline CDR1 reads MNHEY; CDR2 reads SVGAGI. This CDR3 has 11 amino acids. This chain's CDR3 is CASREFGELFF. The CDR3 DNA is TGTGCCAGCAGAGAGTTCGGGGAGCTGTTTTTT.